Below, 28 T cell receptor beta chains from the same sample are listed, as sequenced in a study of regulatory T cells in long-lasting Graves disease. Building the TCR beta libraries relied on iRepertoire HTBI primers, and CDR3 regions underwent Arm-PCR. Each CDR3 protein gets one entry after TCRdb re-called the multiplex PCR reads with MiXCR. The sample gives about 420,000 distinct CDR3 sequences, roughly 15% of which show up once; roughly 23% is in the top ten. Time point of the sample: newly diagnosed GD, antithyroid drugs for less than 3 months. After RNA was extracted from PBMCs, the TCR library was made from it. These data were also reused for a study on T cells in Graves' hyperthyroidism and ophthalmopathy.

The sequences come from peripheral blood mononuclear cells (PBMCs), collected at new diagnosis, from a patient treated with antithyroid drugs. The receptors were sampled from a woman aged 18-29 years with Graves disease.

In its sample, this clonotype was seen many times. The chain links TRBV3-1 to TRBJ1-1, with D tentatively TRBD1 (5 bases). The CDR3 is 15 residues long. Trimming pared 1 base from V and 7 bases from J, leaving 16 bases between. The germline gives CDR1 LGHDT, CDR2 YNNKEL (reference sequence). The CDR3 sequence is CASSQGGTATFEAFF. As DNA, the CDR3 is TGTGCCAGCAGCCAAGGAGGGACGGCGACTTTTGAAGCTTTCTTT.

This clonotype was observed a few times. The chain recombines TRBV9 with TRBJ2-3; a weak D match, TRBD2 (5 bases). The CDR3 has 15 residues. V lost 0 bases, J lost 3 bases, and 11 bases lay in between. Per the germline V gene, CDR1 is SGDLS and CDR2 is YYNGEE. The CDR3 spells CASSVALSGTDTQYF. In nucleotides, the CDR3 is TGTGCCAGCAGCGTAGCGCTGTCGGGAACAGATACGCAGTATTTT.

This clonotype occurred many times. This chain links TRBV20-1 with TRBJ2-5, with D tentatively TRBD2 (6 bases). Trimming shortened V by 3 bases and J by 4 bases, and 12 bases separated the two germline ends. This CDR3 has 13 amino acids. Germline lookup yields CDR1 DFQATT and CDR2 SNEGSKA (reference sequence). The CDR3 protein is CSASLGSLETQYF. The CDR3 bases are TGCAGTGCTAGCCTCGGGAGTTTAGAGACCCAGTACTTC.

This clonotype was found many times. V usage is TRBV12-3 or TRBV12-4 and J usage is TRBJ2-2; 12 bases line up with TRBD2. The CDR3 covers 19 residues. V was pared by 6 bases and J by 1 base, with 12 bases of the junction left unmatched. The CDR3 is CASSLGRLAGVRNTGELFF. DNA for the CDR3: TGTGCCAGCAGCCTGGGGAGACTAGCGGGAGTCCGGAACACCGGGGAGCTGTTTTTT.

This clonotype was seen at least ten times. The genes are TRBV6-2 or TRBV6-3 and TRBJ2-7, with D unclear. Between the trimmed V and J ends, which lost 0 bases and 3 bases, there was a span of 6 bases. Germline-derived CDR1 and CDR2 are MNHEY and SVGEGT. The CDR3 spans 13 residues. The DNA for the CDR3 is TGTGCCAGCAGTTACTCGGGTGTCTACGAGCAGTACTTC. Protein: CASSYSGVYEQYF.

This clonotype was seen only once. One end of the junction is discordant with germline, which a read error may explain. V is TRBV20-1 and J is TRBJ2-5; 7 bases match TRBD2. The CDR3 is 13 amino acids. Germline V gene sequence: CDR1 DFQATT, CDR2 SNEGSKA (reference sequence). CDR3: CGAFGGSLETQYF. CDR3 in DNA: TGCGGTGCCTTCGGCGGGAGCTTGGAGACCCAGTACTTC.

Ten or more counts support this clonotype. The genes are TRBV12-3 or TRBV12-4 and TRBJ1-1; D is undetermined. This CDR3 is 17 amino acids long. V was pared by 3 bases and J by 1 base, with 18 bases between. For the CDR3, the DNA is TGTGCCAGCAGTTTGGGAAGGGCAAGGAGACCGAACACTGAAGCTTTCTTT. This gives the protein CASSLGRARRPNTEAFF.

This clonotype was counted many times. The CDR3 bases are TGTGCCAGCAGTTACTCGCCGGGGGCAGATACGCAGTATTTT. Translated: CASSYSPGADTQYF. The J gene is TRBJ2-3, the V gene TRBV6-2 or TRBV6-3; D is possibly TRBD2 (6 bases). The CDR3 runs 14 residues. Between the trimmed V and J ends, which lost 0 bases and 4 bases, there was a span of 8 bases. Germline V CDR1 and CDR2: MNHEY, SVGEGT.

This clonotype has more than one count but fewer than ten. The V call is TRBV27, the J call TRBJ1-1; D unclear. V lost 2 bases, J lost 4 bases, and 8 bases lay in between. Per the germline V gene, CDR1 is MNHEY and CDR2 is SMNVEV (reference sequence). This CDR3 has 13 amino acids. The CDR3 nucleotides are TGTGCCAGCAGTTTAGACGCGGGCACTGAAGCTTTCTTT. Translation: CASSLDAGTEAFF.

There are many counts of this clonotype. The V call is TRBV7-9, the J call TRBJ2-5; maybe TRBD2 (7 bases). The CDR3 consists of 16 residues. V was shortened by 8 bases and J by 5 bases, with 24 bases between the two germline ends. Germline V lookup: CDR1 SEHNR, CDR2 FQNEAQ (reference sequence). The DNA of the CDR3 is TGTGCCAGCCTACAAGCTCGCGGGGGCGAGTGGGAGACCCAGTACTTC. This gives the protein CASLQARGGEWETQYF.

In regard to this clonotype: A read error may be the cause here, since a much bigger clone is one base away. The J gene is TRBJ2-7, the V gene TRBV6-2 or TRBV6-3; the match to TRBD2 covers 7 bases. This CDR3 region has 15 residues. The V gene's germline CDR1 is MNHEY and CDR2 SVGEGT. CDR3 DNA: TGTACCAGCAGTCTTAGCGGGTTCGCGACCTACGAGCAGTACTTC. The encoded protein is CTSSLSGFATYEQYF.

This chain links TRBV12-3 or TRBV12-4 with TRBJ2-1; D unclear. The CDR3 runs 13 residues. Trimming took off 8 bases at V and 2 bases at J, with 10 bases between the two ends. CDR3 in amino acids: CASAAPPYNEQFF. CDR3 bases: TGTGCCAGCGCTGCTCCACCCTACAATGAGCAGTTCTTC.

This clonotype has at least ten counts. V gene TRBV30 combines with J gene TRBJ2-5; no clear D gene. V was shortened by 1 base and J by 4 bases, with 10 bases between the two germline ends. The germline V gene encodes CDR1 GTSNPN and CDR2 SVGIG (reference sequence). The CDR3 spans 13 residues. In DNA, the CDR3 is TGTGCCTGGAGTGAGGGCGTTTCAGAGACCCAGTACTTC. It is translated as CAWSEGVSETQYF.

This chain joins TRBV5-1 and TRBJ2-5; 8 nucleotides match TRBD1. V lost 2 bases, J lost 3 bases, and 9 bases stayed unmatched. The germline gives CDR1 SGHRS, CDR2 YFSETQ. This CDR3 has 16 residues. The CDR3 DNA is TGCGCCAGCAGCTTCGCGCAGGGGGCTAGAGAAGAGACCCAGTACTTC. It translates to CASSFAQGAREETQYF.

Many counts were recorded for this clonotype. The CDR3 loop reads CASGTGIYQPQHF. CDR3 bases: TGTGCCAGCGGGACAGGGATCTATCAGCCCCAGCATTTT. The chain employs TRBV27 and TRBJ1-5; 9 bases map to TRBD1. Germline V gives CDR1 MNHEY, CDR2 SMNVEV (reference sequence). Trimming at V came to 8 bases and at J to 5 bases, leaving 4 bases not matched to a gene. CDR3 length equals 13 residues.

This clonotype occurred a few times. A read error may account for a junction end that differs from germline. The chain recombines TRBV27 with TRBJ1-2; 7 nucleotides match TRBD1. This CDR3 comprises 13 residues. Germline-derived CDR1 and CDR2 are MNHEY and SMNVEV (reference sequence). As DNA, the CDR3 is TGTACCAGCAGTTTTCTCACAGGGGATGGCTACACCTTC. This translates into CTSSFLTGDGYTF.

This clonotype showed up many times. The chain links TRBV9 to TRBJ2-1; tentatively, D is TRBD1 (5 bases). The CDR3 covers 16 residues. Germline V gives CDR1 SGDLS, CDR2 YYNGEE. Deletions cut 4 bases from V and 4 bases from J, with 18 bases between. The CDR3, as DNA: TGTGCCAGCAGCTCCCCGCGCCAGGGCGAATACAATGAGCAGTTCTTC. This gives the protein CASSSPRQGEYNEQFF.

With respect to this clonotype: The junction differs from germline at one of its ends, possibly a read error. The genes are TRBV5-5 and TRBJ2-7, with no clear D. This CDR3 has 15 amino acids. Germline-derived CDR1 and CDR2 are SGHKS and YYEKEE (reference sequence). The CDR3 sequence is CASSVEATFAYGQYF. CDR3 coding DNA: TGTGCCAGCAGCGTAGAGGCTACGTTTGCCTACGGGCAGTACTTC.

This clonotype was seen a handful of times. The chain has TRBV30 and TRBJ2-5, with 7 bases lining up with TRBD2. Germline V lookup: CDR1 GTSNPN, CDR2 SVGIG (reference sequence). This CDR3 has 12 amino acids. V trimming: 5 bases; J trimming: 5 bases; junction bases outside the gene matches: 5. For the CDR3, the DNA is TGTGCCTGGGCGGGAGTCGGGGAGACCCAGTACTTC. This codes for CAWAGVGETQYF.

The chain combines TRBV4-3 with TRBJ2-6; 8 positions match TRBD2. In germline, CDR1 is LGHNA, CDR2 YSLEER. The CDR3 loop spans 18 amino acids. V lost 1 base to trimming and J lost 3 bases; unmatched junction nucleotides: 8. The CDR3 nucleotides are TGCGCCAGCAGCCAAGCTCCCTCGGGGGGGGTTGGGGCCAACGTCCTGACTTTC. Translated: CASSQAPSGGVGANVLTF.

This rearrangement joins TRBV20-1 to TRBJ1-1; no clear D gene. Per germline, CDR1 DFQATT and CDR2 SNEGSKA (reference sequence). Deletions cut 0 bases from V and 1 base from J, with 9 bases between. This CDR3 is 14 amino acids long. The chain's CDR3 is CSARDLFSNTEAFF. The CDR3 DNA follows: TGCAGTGCTAGAGATCTCTTTTCGAACACTGAAGCTTTCTTT.

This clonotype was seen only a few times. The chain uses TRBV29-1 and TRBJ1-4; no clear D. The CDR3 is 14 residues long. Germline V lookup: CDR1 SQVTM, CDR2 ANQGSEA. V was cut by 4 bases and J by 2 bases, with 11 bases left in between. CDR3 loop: CSVGSVGTNEKLFF. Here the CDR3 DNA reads TGCAGCGTTGGGTCAGTGGGGACTAATGAAAAACTGTTTTTT.

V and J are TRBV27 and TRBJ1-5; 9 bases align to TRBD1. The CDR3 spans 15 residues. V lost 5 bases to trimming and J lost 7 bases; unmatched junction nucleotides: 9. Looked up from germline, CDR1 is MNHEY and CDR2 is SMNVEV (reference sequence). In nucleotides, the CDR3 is TGTGCCAGCAGTCCGTCCCGGGACAGGGCGCAGCCCCAGCATTTT. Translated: CASSPSRDRAQPQHF.

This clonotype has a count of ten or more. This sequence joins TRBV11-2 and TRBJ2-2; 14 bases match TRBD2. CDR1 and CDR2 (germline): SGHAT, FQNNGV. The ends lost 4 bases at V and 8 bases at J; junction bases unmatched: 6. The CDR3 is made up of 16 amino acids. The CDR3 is CASSSLGLAGVGELFF. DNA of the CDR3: TGTGCCAGCAGCTCCTTGGGACTAGCGGGAGTAGGGGAGCTGTTTTTT.

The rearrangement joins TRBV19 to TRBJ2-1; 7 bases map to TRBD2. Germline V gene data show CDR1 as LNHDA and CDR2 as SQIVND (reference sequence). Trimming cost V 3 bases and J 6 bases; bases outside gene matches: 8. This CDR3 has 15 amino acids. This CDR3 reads CASSIAAGRGNEQFF. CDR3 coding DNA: TGTGCCAGTAGTATCGCAGCGGGAAGGGGCAATGAGCAGTTCTTC.

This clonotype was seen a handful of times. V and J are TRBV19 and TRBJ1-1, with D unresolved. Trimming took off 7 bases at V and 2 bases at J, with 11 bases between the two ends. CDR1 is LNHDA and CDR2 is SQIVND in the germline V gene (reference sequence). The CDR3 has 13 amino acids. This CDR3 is CASNPAANTEAFF. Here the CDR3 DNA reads TGTGCCAGTAACCCCGCGGCAAACACTGAAGCTTTCTTT. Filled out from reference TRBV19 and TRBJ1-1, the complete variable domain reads DGGITQSPKYLFRKEGQNVTLSCEQNLNHDAMYWYRQDPGQGLRLIYYSQIVNDFQKGDIAEGYSVSREKKESFPLTVTSAQKNPTAFYLCASNPAANTEAFFGQGTRLTVV.

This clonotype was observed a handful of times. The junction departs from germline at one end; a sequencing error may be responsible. CDR3 amino acids: CASSEKRSEVGEASF. The CDR3 DNA follows: TGTGCCAGCAGTGAAAAACGGAGTGAAGTAGGTGAAGCTTCCTTT. The chain couples TRBV6-2 or TRBV6-3 to TRBJ1-1, with D uncertain. This CDR3 region has 15 residues. The V gene's germline CDR1 is MNHEY and CDR2 SVGEGT.

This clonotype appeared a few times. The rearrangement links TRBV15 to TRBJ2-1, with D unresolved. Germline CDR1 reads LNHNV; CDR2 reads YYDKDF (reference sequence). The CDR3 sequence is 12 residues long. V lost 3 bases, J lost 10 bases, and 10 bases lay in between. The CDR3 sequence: CATSSLIPEQFF. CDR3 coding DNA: TGTGCCACCAGCAGTCTTATCCCGGAGCAGTTCTTC.